These 31 T cell receptor beta chains were sequenced from one sample in a study of graft-versus-host responses after intestinal transplantation. Their target antigens are unknown. Profiling relied on immunoSEQ multiplex PCR, and the TCRdb table lists in-frame clones only, not all of them. The repertoire includes about 130,000 clones, around 94% of them detected once, and approximately 0.17% sits in the top ten. The source was unstimulated CD4+ T cells sorted from spleen or lymph node cells, collected before intestinal transplant. Receptor source: a human donor who received an intestinal transplant.

The DNA of the CDR3 is TGTGCCAGCAGTGTATTGGCACGGGAGACCCAGTACTTC. Its translation: CASSVLARETQYF. The chain employs TRBV2 and TRBJ2-5; D gene uncertain. Germline-derived CDR1 and CDR2 are SNHLY and FYNNEI. The length of the CDR3 is 13 residues. V lost 4 bases and J 5 bases, leaving 11 bases between the germline ends.

The J gene is TRBJ2-1, the V gene TRBV5-4; D uncertain. CDR1 SGHNT and CDR2 YYREEE come from the germline V gene (reference sequence). V lost 4 bases, J lost 4 bases, and 9 bases lay in between. This CDR3 has 13 residues. CDR3 amino acids: CASSREEYNEQFF. In DNA, the CDR3 is TGTGCCAGCAGCCGTGAGGAGTACAATGAGCAGTTCTTC.

The V call is TRBV6-6, the J call TRBJ2-5, with a tentative D call TRBD2 (6 bases). Germline V gives CDR1 MNHNY, CDR2 SVGAGI (reference sequence). This CDR3 has 14 residues. Trimming took off 2 bases at V and 5 bases at J, with 12 bases between the two ends. In DNA form, the CDR3 reads TGTGCCAGCAGTTACGGGGGTGGGGGGGAGACCCAGTACTTC. Residues: CASSYGGGGETQYF.

The chain couples TRBV5-1 to TRBJ1-3; D gene ambiguous. The CDR3 spans 15 residues. From germline, CDR1 is SGHRS and CDR2 YFSETQ. The V and J ends lost 4 bases and 0 bases respectively, with 11 bases between them. This CDR3 is CASSHDIHSGNTIYF. The CDR3 coding sequence is TGCGCCAGCAGCCACGACATCCACTCTGGAAACACCATATATTTT.

The chain links TRBV4-1 to TRBJ2-7; D is possibly TRBD2 (5 bases). The CDR3 is made up of 13 amino acids. Germline loops: CDR1 MGHRA, CDR2 YSYEKL. Trimming shortened V by 6 bases and J by 4 bases, and 13 bases separated the two germline ends. Written as DNA, the CDR3 is TGCGCCAGCAGTCGGGAAATAGAATACGAGCAGTACTTC. It translates to CASSREIEYEQYF.

The chain joins TRBV4-2 to TRBJ2-3, with a weak D call TRBD1 (6 bases). Germline V gene data show CDR1 as LGHNA and CDR2 as YNFKEQ. This CDR3 region has 16 residues. V was clipped by 3 bases and J by 4 bases, with 17 bases between them. The chain's CDR3 is CASSQTWGGGPDTQYF. The CDR3 coding sequence is TGTGCCAGCAGCCAGACCTGGGGTGGGGGCCCAGATACGCAGTATTTT.

The rearrangement uses TRBV5-4 and TRBJ1-2; 7 nucleotides line up with TRBD1. After removal of 1 base from V and 6 bases from J, the junction contained 3 bases not matched to a gene. Per germline, CDR1 SGHNT and CDR2 YYREEE (reference sequence). This CDR3 has 13 amino acids. CDR3 in DNA: TGTGCCAGCAGCTTGACAGGGGTCAATGGCTACACCTTC. Encoded protein: CASSLTGVNGYTF.

V gene TRBV6-5 combines with J gene TRBJ1-5; D might be TRBD1 (5 bases). This CDR3 comprises 16 residues. Germline lookup yields CDR1 MNHEY and CDR2 SVGAGI. V lost 2 bases and J lost 5, with 16 bases in between. The CDR3 loop reads CASSYGDPRADQPQHF. CDR3 in DNA: TGTGCCAGCAGTTACGGGGACCCAAGGGCGGATCAGCCCCAGCATTTT.

This clone has a handful of counts. CDR3 sequence reads: CASTDPYQETQYF. CDR3 bases: TGTGCCAGCACGGATCCGTACCAAGAGACCCAGTACTTC. The chain is built from TRBV19 and TRBJ2-5; no clear D gene. The ends were cut back, 9 bases at V and 0 bases at J, with 11 bases in the middle. CDR1 and CDR2 (germline): LNHDA, SQIVND (reference sequence). CDR3 length equals 13 residues.

This sequence joins TRBV6-4 and TRBJ2-1; D is unresolved. Germline CDR1 reads MRHNA; CDR2 reads SNTAGT. Trimming left V 3 bases short and J 9 bases short, with 12 bases between. The CDR3 consists of 13 residues. As DNA, the CDR3 is TGTGCCAGCAGTGAGGCAGAAAGGAGTGAGCAGTTCTTC. This translates into CASSEAERSEQFF.

The chain employs TRBV6-1 and TRBJ1-5; unclear D gene. Trimming took off 7 bases at V and 0 bases at J, with 7 bases between the two ends. The CDR3 runs to 13 residues. The V gene's germline CDR1 is MNHNS and CDR2 SASEGT. CDR3 loop: CASNKDSNQPQHF. The CDR3 DNA reads TGTGCCAGCAATAAGGATAGCAATCAGCCCCAGCATTTT.

This sequence joins TRBV14 and TRBJ2-7; unclear D gene. Germline V gene sequence: CDR1 SGHDN, CDR2 FVKESK. The CDR3 is 13 amino acids. Deletions cut 0 bases from V and 9 bases from J, with 12 bases between. CDR3 in amino acids: CASSQDPPTGQYF. CDR3 DNA sequence: TGTGCCAGCAGCCAAGATCCCCCGACCGGGCAGTACTTC. Full variable domain (remainder filled in from reference TRBV14 and TRBJ2-7): EAGVTQFPSHSVIEKGQTVTLRCDPISGHDNLYWYRRVMGKEIKFLLHFVKESKQDESGMPNNRFLAERTGGTYSTLKVQPAELEDSGVYFCASSQDPPTGQYFGPGTRLTVT.

The rearrangement uses TRBV19 and TRBJ2-3, with 9 bases matching TRBD1. Germline assignment: CDR1 LNHDA and CDR2 SQIVND (reference sequence). Trimming at V came to 7 bases and at J to 2 bases, leaving 4 bases not matched to a gene. There are 14 residues in the CDR3. CDR3 DNA: TGTGCCAGTAAAAGGACAGGGGACACAGATACGCAGTATTTT. Its protein is CASKRTGDTDTQYF.

This clone has just one count. CDR3 sequence (DNA): TGTGCCAGCACCAGGGGGACTATCCAGTCCGGGGAGCTGTTTTTT. Its translation: CASTRGTIQSGELFF. V is TRBV27 and J is TRBJ2-2; TRBD1 or TRBD2 may be the D gene (7 bases each). This CDR3 has 15 residues. V was clipped by 7 bases and J by 6 bases, with 18 bases between them. CDR1 MNHEY and CDR2 SMNVEV come from the germline V gene (reference sequence).

The rearrangement uses TRBV4-1 and TRBJ1-1; 9 bases map to TRBD1. V shed 4 bases and J 8 bases; nucleotides not matched to a gene: 17. Germline V gene lookup returns CDR1 MGHRA and CDR2 YSYEKL. The CDR3 contains 17 residues. The CDR3 is CASSPGQGRRLVFEAFF. CDR3 nucleotide sequence: TGCGCCAGCAGCCCCGGACAGGGGAGGCGTCTCGTCTTCGAAGCTTTCTTT.

The chain recombines TRBV9 with TRBJ2-7; no definite D call. V shed 0 bases and J shed 0 bases, with 7 bases lying between them. Germline V gene lookup returns CDR1 SGDLS and CDR2 YYNGEE. The CDR3 totals 14 residues. The CDR3 region is CASSVEPSSYEQYF. Here the CDR3 DNA reads TGTGCCAGCAGCGTAGAACCAAGCTCCTACGAGCAGTACTTC.

This clone has just one count. V usage is TRBV4-1 and J usage is TRBJ2-3; D unclear. Deletions cut 1 base from V and 4 bases from J, with 9 bases between. This CDR3 comprises 14 residues. Per the germline V gene, CDR1 is MGHRA and CDR2 is YSYEKL. For the CDR3, the DNA is TGCGCCAGCAGCCAAGCTCTCACGGCAGATACGCAGTATTTT. Its protein is CASSQALTADTQYF.

V gene TRBV6-5 combines with J gene TRBJ2-7; tentative D call: TRBD1 (6 bases). Germline-derived CDR1 and CDR2 are MNHEY and SVGAGI. The CDR3 has 13 residues. Trimming removed 10 bases at V and 4 bases at J, with 17 bases between. The CDR3 region has the DNA TGTGCCATCGAGGATACAGGGTTTTACGAGCAGTACTTC. Translation: CAIEDTGFYEQYF.

This rearrangement joins TRBV29-1 to TRBJ1-2; maybe TRBD1 (6 bases). This CDR3 is 14 amino acids long. Germline assignment: CDR1 SQVTM and CDR2 ANQGSEA. V was shortened by 3 bases and J by 5 bases, with 16 bases between the two germline ends. CDR3 nucleotides: TGCAGCGTTGATCTGCCAGGGGTTCATTATGGCTACACCTTC. This sequence encodes CSVDLPGVHYGYTF.

This chain joins TRBV7-9 and TRBJ1-3; D gene ambiguous. V lost 2 bases and J lost 8, with 10 bases in between. Germline CDR1 reads SEHNR; CDR2 reads FQNEAQ (reference sequence). This CDR3 contains 13 residues. CDR3 sequence (DNA): TGTGCCAGCAGCTTAAGCGCAGCATACACCATATATTTT. Translating it yields CASSLSAAYTIYF.

The genes are TRBV5-1 and TRBJ2-1; D gene unclear. V lost 0 bases to trimming and J lost 8 bases, with 6 bases between them. Germline values: CDR1 SGHRS, CDR2 YFSETQ. This CDR3 has 12 residues. CDR3 DNA sequence: TGCGCCAGCAGCTTGGAGGCATATGAGCAGTTCTTC. Amino acid sequence: CASSLEAYEQFF.

V usage is TRBV5-5 and J usage is TRBJ2-5; TRBD2 agrees at 7 bases. V was pared by 0 bases and J by 4 bases, with 3 bases of the junction left unmatched. Germline V gives CDR1 SGHKS, CDR2 YYEKEE (reference sequence). This CDR3 has 14 amino acids. The CDR3 DNA reads as TGTGCCAGCAGCTTGGGGACTAGTGGAGAGACCCAGTACTTC. Amino acid sequence: CASSLGTSGETQYF.

This chain joins TRBV29-1 and TRBJ2-7; D gene unclear. V lost 5 bases and J 0 bases, leaving 14 bases between the germline ends. The CDR3 loop spans 14 amino acids. Germline V gene data show CDR1 as SQVTM and CDR2 as ANQGSEA. DNA of the CDR3: TGCAGCGTTAAGTTAGGATCTAGCTCCTACGAGCAGTACTTC. Translated: CSVKLGSSSYEQYF.

J is TRBJ2-5 and V is TRBV18, with unresolved D. Germline-derived CDR1 and CDR2 are KGHSH and LQKENI. This CDR3 contains 11 residues. Between the trimmed V and J ends, which lost 4 bases and 5 bases, there was a span of 5 bases. Written as DNA, the CDR3 is TGTGCCAGCTCACAAGAGGAGACCCAGTACTTC. It codes for CASSQEETQYF.

The V and J genes are TRBV21-1 and TRBJ2-3; whether TRBD2, the table's D call, matches the DNA was not checked. TRBV21-1 is marked as a pseudogene. The CDR3 loop spans 17 amino acids. This chain's CDR3 is CASISVTGTNYTDTQYF. CDR3 nucleotides: TGTGCCAGCATCTCAGTAACCGGGACTAACTACACAGATACGCAGTATTTT.

This rearrangement joins TRBV6-1 to TRBJ1-1; D possibly corresponds to TRBD1 (5 bases). V was trimmed by 5 bases and J by 0 bases, leaving 13 bases between them. There are 15 residues in the CDR3. Per germline, CDR1 MNHNS and CDR2 SASEGT. The CDR3 nucleotides are TGTGCCAGCAGTCCCGGGGGGGGGATGAACACTGAAGCTTTCTTT. Amino acid sequence: CASSPGGGMNTEAFF.

This clone showed up just once. The V gene is TRBV11-2, the J gene TRBJ2-3; D is undetermined. Between the trimmed V and J ends, which lost 7 bases and 2 bases, there was a span of 13 bases. Germline V gives CDR1 SGHAT, CDR2 FQNNGV. This CDR3 has 14 amino acids. CDR3 amino acids: CASTETTHTDTQYF. The DNA for the CDR3 is TGTGCCAGCACCGAAACGACCCACACAGATACGCAGTATTTT.

The chain has TRBV5-4 and TRBJ2-5; 9 bases line up with TRBD2. Per the germline V gene, CDR1 is SGHNT and CDR2 is YYREEE (reference sequence). V lost 0 bases and J lost 4; bases outside the gene matches: 1. This CDR3 has 14 amino acids. CDR3 DNA sequence: TGTGCCAGCAGCTTGGGCGGGGGGGGAGAGACCCAGTACTTC. Translation gives CASSLGGGGETQYF.

The chain couples TRBV2 to TRBJ2-3; D is unresolved. The CDR3 covers 13 residues. Between the trimmed V and J ends, which lost 5 bases and 4 bases, there was a span of 10 bases. The V gene's germline CDR1 is SNHLY and CDR2 FYNNEI. CDR3 loop: CASSFQLSDTQYF. The CDR3 DNA reads TGTGCCAGCAGTTTTCAGTTATCAGATACGCAGTATTTT. The variable domain in full, completed from reference TRBV2 and TRBJ2-3, reads EPEVTQTPSHQVTQMGQEVILRCVPISNHLYFYWYRQILGQKVEFLVSFYNNEISEKSEIFDDQFSVERPDGSNFTLKIRSTKLEDSAMYFCASSFQLSDTQYFGPGTRLTVL.

The V and J genes are TRBV5-1 and TRBJ2-3; D possibly corresponds to TRBD2 (6 bases). This CDR3 comprises 16 residues. CDR1 SGHRS and CDR2 YFSETQ come from the germline V gene. The V gene lost 6 bases and the J gene lost 1 base, with 18 bases spanning the gap. The CDR3 is CASKGVAGPRTDTQYF. Here the CDR3 DNA reads TGCGCCAGCAAAGGGGTGGCGGGACCCCGCACAGATACGCAGTATTTT.

This clone appeared once. The chain employs TRBV19 and TRBJ2-2, with D perhaps given as TRBD1 or TRBD2 (5 bases each). The CDR3 is made up of 15 amino acids. Germline loops: CDR1 LNHDA, CDR2 SQIVND (reference sequence). The ends were cut back, 7 bases at V and 1 base at J, with 13 bases in the middle. The CDR3 DNA is TGTGCCAGTACCCAATCGAGGGGGAACACCGGGGAGCTGTTTTTT. Protein: CASTQSRGNTGELFF.